The 4 T cell receptor beta chains below come from one sample, sequenced in a study of cytomegalovirus exposure and HLA in healthy donors. The PCR was carried out with 60 Vbeta primers and 13 Jbeta primers. Sequencing was performed with immunoSEQ multiplex PCR; in TCRdb, only in-frame clones are kept and a portion is missing. The table includes roughly 140,000 clones, roughly 65% detected once. The sample taken for sequencing was PBMCs. These receptors all stem from a man aged 55 to 69 in good health and CMV-seronegative.

This clone has a handful of counts. The chain links TRBV11-2 to TRBJ1-1, with a weak D call TRBD1 (6 bases). The V gene's germline CDR1 is SGHAT and CDR2 FQNNGV. V lost 2 bases, J lost 4 bases, and 23 bases lay in between. This CDR3 comprises 18 residues. CDR3 region: CASSLYPPFRGERTEAFF. CDR3 sequence (DNA): TGTGCCAGCAGCTTATACCCCCCCTTCAGGGGTGAGCGCACTGAAGCTTTCTTT.

The CDR3 region has the DNA TGTGCCATCAGTGAGTCGCTGGCGGGCACTAACTATGGCTACACCTTC. Its protein product is CAISESLAGTNYGYTF. V and J are TRBV10-3 and TRBJ1-2; D uncertain. Germline V gives CDR1 ENHRY, CDR2 SYGVKD. CDR3 length: 16 amino acids. Trimming cost V 0 bases and J 0 bases, with 11 bases left between them.

This chain connects TRBV11-2 to TRBJ2-1; the match to TRBD2 covers 12 bases. The CDR3 totals 15 residues. Germline trimming cut 5 bases from V and 4 bases from J; bases unmatched to any gene: 3. Germline V gene lookup returns CDR1 SGHAT and CDR2 FQNNGV. Here the CDR3 DNA reads TGTGCCAGCAGCCGGGGACTAGCGGGTTACAATGAGCAGTTCTTC. It codes for CASSRGLAGYNEQFF.

Only a few counts were recorded for this clone. The chain links TRBV19 to TRBJ2-7; D is unclear. The V end lost 6 bases, the J end lost 0 bases, and 6 bases lay between the germline ends. CDR1 is LNHDA, CDR2 SQIVND, per germline (reference sequence). This CDR3 spans 12 amino acids. The CDR3 DNA is TGTGCCAGTAGGGTCGGCTCCTACGAGCAGTACTTC. Translation gives CASRVGSYEQYF.